This T cell receptor (beta chain) was profiled in a study of cytomegalovirus exposure and HLA in healthy donors. V trimming: 6 bases; J trimming: 2 bases; junction bases outside the gene matches: 10. Germline lookup yields CDR1 LNHDA and CDR2 SQIVND (reference sequence). The length of the CDR3 is 15 residues. Overall study results and limits: The tendency of first-cohort TCR clusters to co-occur in the 100 to 150 validation repertoires was identified by a subsequent analysis.

Notes on this clone: Its matching antigen is unknown.

Sequencing was performed with immunoSEQ multiplex PCR; in TCRdb, only in-frame clones are kept and a portion is missing. The table has fewer than 200,000 clones, 80% to 90% seen once. Sequencing was done on a sample of PBMCs. The genes are TRBV19 and TRBJ2-7, with 7 bases fitting TRBD1. The sequence came from a woman under 40 in good health and CMV-seronegative. CDR3 sequence reads: CASSGYRDRTYEQYF. The CDR3, as DNA: TGTGCCAGTAGCGGGTACCGGGACAGAACCTACGAGCAGTACTTC.